Shown below are 3 T cell receptor beta chains from a single sample sequenced in a study of yellow fever vaccine responses in identical twins. Each CDR3 protein gets one entry after TCRdb re-called the RT-PCR reads with MiXCR. Among some 2,200 distinct CDR3 sequences listed, roughly 85% were seen once. The sequencing used T cells from blood (PBMCs), unsorted or a sorted subset (not recorded which), collected before or after yellow fever vaccination (not recorded which). The receptors were gathered from a woman in her late teens or twenties who received the yellow fever vaccine.

The chain uses TRBV14 and TRBJ2-1; 10 nucleotides agree with TRBD2. Germline values: CDR1 SGHDN, CDR2 FVKESK. This CDR3 is 16 amino acids long. The ends lost 2 bases at V and 8 bases at J; junction bases unmatched: 9. CDR3 sequence (DNA): TGTGCCAGCAGCCAATGGCGTACTAGCGGGGCCCATGAGCAGTTCTTC. Translating it yields CASSQWRTSGAHEQFF.

Details on this clonotype: One junction end does not reproduce the germline sequence, and a read error may be involved. J is TRBJ1-6 and V is TRBV18, with 9 nucleotides matching TRBD1. The germline V gene has CDR1 KGHSH and CDR2 LQKENI. This CDR3 contains 14 residues. Here the CDR3 reads CASSPQGANSPLHF. CDR3 nucleotides: TGTGCCAGCTCTCCACAGGGGGCTAATTCACCCCTCCACTTT. The variable domain in full, completed from reference TRBV18 and TRBJ1-6, reads NAGVMQNPRHLVRRRGQEARLRCSPMKGHSHVYWYRQLPEEGLKFMVYLQKENIIDESGMPKERFSAEFPKEGPSILRIQQVVRGDSAAYFCASSPQGANSPLHFGNGTRLTVT.

The CDR3 sequence: CASSYGSNQPQHF. The CDR3 coding sequence is TGTGCCAGCAGTTACGGTAGCAATCAGCCCCAGCATTTT. The V call is TRBV6-5, the J call TRBJ1-5; D not certain. Germline CDR1 MNHEY, CDR2 SVGAGI. Between the trimmed V and J ends, which lost 2 bases and 0 bases, there was a span of 2 bases. The CDR3 loop spans 13 amino acids.